This note documents a single T cell receptor (beta chain) sequence. Its antigen remains unidentified. These data come from a study of T cell responses to AZD1222 COVID-19 vaccine. Findings of the study overall: Sampling that yielded the repertoires occurred only after the peak T cell response. Just a handful of people given AZD1222 tested seropositive at baseline.

This CDR3 region has 16 residues. Trimming took 4 bases from V and 0 from J; bases not matched to a gene: 3. Looked up from germline, CDR1 is SGHDN and CDR2 is FVKESK. Clones were read by immunoSEQ multiplex PCR, and TCRdb kept only the in-frame ones, dropping some. The sample contains more than 250,000 clones, over 85% of which appear only once. Sequenced material: peripheral blood, taken on day 0 of AZD1222 vaccination. The J gene is TRBJ2-2, the V gene TRBV14; 9 nucleotides agree with TRBD2. The clonotype comes from an adult in good health. The CDR3 here is CASSRRLAANTGELFF. CDR3 DNA sequence: TGTGCCAGCAGCCGGCGACTAGCGGCGAACACCGGGGAGCTGTTTTTT. The whole variable domain, filled in from reference TRBV14 and TRBJ2-2, reads EAGVTQFPSHSVIEKGQTVTLRCDPISGHDNLYWYRRVMGKEIKFLLHFVKESKQDESGMPNNRFLAERTGGTYSTLKVQPAELEDSGVYFCASSRRLAANTGELFFGEGSRLTVL.